This is a list of T cell receptor beta chains from one sample in a study of blood T cell repertoires in COVID-19. Assay used: immunoSEQ multiplex PCR; TCRdb lists only in-frame clones, some missing. Of about 59,000 clones listed, more than 75% are singletons. The material sequenced was peripheral blood. These receptors all come from a man aged 55 to 70 with acute or convalescent COVID-19. Each CDR3 is given without its conserved first and last residue. The order of the fields is J gene, clone size, V gene, CDR3 protein. Rows may omit the clone size; those that give it use once, few, many or a size class.

J gene: TRBJ1-1; clone size: -; V gene: TRBV7-2; CDR3 protein: ASSTTGGTNTEAF
J gene: TRBJ2-1; clone size: -; V gene: TRBV6-5; CDR3 protein: ASSYSGQTYNEQF
J gene: TRBJ1-1; clone size: -; V gene: TRBV5-1; CDR3 protein: ASSLQTGNTEAF
J gene: TRBJ1-2; clone size: -; V gene: TRBV28; CDR3 protein: ASSFRRAHMGYT
J gene: TRBJ2-7; clone size: few; V gene: TRBV11-2; CDR3 protein: ASSLGPQGAGEQY
J gene: TRBJ2-7; clone size: -; V gene: TRBV5-1; CDR3 protein: ASSPGVYEQY
J gene: TRBJ1-6; clone size: -; V gene: TRBV6-5; CDR3 protein: ASSYDGVTALH
J gene: TRBJ2-1; clone size: once; V gene: TRBV5-6; CDR3 protein: ASSVFGGFDNEQF
J gene: TRBJ2-1; clone size: -; V gene: TRBV4-2; CDR3 protein: ASSQGGASNEQF
J gene: TRBJ1-1; clone size: -; V gene: TRBV3-1/TRBV3-2; CDR3 protein: ASRTSPTGNTEAF
J gene: TRBJ2-5; clone size: -; V gene: TRBV5-1; CDR3 protein: ASSSSGGRQETQY
J gene: TRBJ2-1; clone size: -; V gene: TRBV7-9; CDR3 protein: ASSLASGGAPEQF
J gene: TRBJ1-3; clone size: -; V gene: TRBV5-6; CDR3 protein: ASRPTGEAGNTIY
J gene: TRBJ2-3; clone size: -; V gene: TRBV9; CDR3 protein: ASTKMGGGASTDTQY
J gene: TRBJ2-3; clone size: -; V gene: TRBV5-1; CDR3 protein: ASSLTQDTQY
J gene: TRBJ2-7; clone size: few; V gene: TRBV6-5; CDR3 protein: ASSWDRGEGEQY
J gene: TRBJ1-2; clone size: -; V gene: TRBV21-1; CDR3 protein: ASRLFRGYT
J gene: TRBJ2-1; clone size: -; V gene: TRBV7-9; CDR3 protein: ASSFGRGEQF
J gene: TRBJ1-5; clone size: -; V gene: TRBV9; CDR3 protein: ASSVGGPGDSNQPQH
J gene: TRBJ2-3; clone size: -; V gene: TRBV7-9; CDR3 protein: ASSLVGGREADTQY
J gene: TRBJ2-5; clone size: -; V gene: TRBV3-1/TRBV3-2; CDR3 protein: ASIRAAEETQY
J gene: TRBJ2-5; clone size: -; V gene: TRBV19; CDR3 protein: ASRGGAETQY
J gene: TRBJ2-6; clone size: -; V gene: TRBV5-8; CDR3 protein: ASSLGQGSSGANVLT
J gene: TRBJ1-3; clone size: -; V gene: TRBV20-1; CDR3 protein: SASSAGFGNTIY
J gene: TRBJ1-5; clone size: -; V gene: TRBV9; CDR3 protein: ASSVDQGRNQPQH
J gene: TRBJ2-1; clone size: -; V gene: TRBV19; CDR3 protein: ASRDRGGSYNEQF
J gene: TRBJ1-4; clone size: few; V gene: TRBV5-4; CDR3 protein: ASSLGRNEKLF
J gene: TRBJ1-4; clone size: -; V gene: TRBV2; CDR3 protein: ASDRGLNEKLF